This T cell receptor (beta chain) was obtained from a study of blood T cell repertoires in COVID-19. This CDR3 has 12 residues. Between the trimmed V and J ends, which lost 7 bases and 7 bases, there was a span of 14 bases. Authors' methods: Cell counts per sample came from amplifying reference gene primers. The data were produced by immunoSEQ multiplex PCR, yet TCRdb's version contains in-frame clones alone and is incomplete. That table furnishes V, J and clone size, whereas the DNA furnished D and trimming. Seen here are some 400,000 clones, about nine tenths observed once, and the top ten hold about 1.7%.

The rearrangement joins TRBV12-3 or TRBV12-4 to TRBJ2-7; no definite D call. Input material: PBMCs or T cells enriched from blood (not recorded which). This receptor was taken from a woman aged 30 to 39 who had recovered from COVID-19. The CDR3 DNA sequence: TGTGCCAGCACTCGAAGAGGTTTGGAGCAGTACTTC. This encodes CASTRRGLEQYF.